Below, 25 T cell receptor beta chains from the same sample are listed, as sequenced in a study of T cell repertoires in cytomegalovirus infection. TCRdb re-derived calls from the reads in MiXCR, one entry per CDR3 protein. The repertoire includes over 300,000 distinct CDR3 sequences, around a tenth of them detected once, and about 4.5% sits in the top ten. Specimen: PBMCs. These receptors all come from a human donor in good health (CMV status not recorded). Some clones in this sample may be carry-over from other donors' samples.

This clonotype has a handful of counts. The rearrangement links TRBV4-1 to TRBJ1-1, with a tentative D call TRBD1 (5 bases). The germline V and J ends were trimmed by 8 bases and 3 bases, with 7 bases remaining between them. Germline CDR1 reads MGHRA; CDR2 reads YSYEKL. The CDR3 runs 11 residues. CDR3: CASARDTEAFF. The DNA for the CDR3 is TGCGCCAGCGCCAGGGACACTGAAGCTTTCTTT.

This clonotype was picked up many times. The gene calls are TRBV24-1 and TRBJ2-7, with 7 bases lining up with TRBD1. The germline gives CDR1 KGHDR, CDR2 SFDVKD. The ends lost 4 bases at V and 6 bases at J; junction bases unmatched: 5. CDR3 length: 13 amino acids. CDR3 sequence: CATSERRGSEQYF. In DNA form, the CDR3 reads TGTGCCACCAGTGAGCGCAGGGGGTCCGAGCAGTACTTC.

A few counts support this clonotype. This chain's CDR3 is CASSGGTMKGETQYF. CDR3 nucleotide sequence: TGTGCCAGCAGTGGAGGGACAATGAAAGGGGAGACCCAGTACTTC. The V and J genes are TRBV28 and TRBJ2-5; D tentatively fits TRBD1 or TRBD2 (6 bases each). Germline V gene data show CDR1 as MDHEN and CDR2 as SYDVKM. This CDR3 has 15 amino acids. The V and J ends lost 5 bases and 5 bases respectively, with 18 bases between them.

Many counts were recorded for this clonotype. As DNA, the CDR3 is TGTGCCAGCAGTTACAGGGAGAGCGGCTACACCTTC. The encoded protein is CASSYRESGYTF. The genes are TRBV6-6 and TRBJ1-2; no clear D gene. The CDR3 is made up of 12 amino acids. V was cut by 2 bases and J by 8 bases, with 9 bases left in between. From germline, CDR1 is MNHNY and CDR2 SVGAGI (reference sequence).

This clonotype has a count of ten or more. This sequence joins TRBV6-1 and TRBJ2-3; D is possibly TRBD1 or TRBD2 (5 bases each). The CDR3 has 15 amino acids. Per germline, CDR1 MNHNS and CDR2 SASEGT. Between the trimmed V and J ends, which lost 6 bases and 5 bases, there was a span of 18 bases. CDR3 loop: CASRETGLLEDTQYF. CDR3 DNA sequence: TGTGCCAGCAGGGAGACGGGGCTCCTGGAAGATACGCAGTATTTT.

The V and J genes are TRBV11-2 and TRBJ2-7; D uncertain. This CDR3 spans 15 amino acids. Germline loops: CDR1 SGHAT, CDR2 FQNNGV. Trimming removed 5 bases at V and 1 base at J, with 15 bases between. The CDR3 protein is CASSPGPPSSYEQYF. DNA of the CDR3: TGTGCCAGCAGCCCCGGACCTCCCTCATCCTACGAGCAGTACTTC.

Ten or more counts support this clonotype. The chain combines TRBV7-2 with TRBJ1-4; D might be TRBD1 (6 bases). This CDR3 contains 15 residues. CDR1 and CDR2 from the germline V gene are SGHTA and FQGNSA. V was clipped by 5 bases and J by 3 bases, with 13 bases between them. The CDR3 region is CASSPGDTSNEKLFF. The CDR3 DNA follows: TGTGCCAGCAGCCCTGGGGACACCTCTAATGAAAAACTGTTTTTT.

The rearrangement uses TRBV12-3 or TRBV12-4 and TRBJ2-5; D perhaps matches TRBD1 (5 bases). Trimming took 2 bases from V and 6 from J, leaving 10 bases between them. The CDR3 sequence is 13 residues long. CDR3 in amino acids: CASSLRAGQTQYF. The CDR3, as DNA: TGTGCCAGCAGTTTACGGGCAGGGCAGACCCAGTACTTC.

There are many counts of this clonotype. The V and J genes are TRBV6-1 and TRBJ2-1, with TRBD1 matching 9 bases. The CDR3 sequence is 15 residues long. V shed 7 bases, J shed 1 base, and the junction held 5 bases outside the gene matches. The germline V gene has CDR1 MNHNS and CDR2 SASEGT. This chain's CDR3 is CASKRTGASYNEQFF. The CDR3 region has the DNA TGTGCCAGCAAAAGGACAGGGGCTTCCTACAATGAGCAGTTCTTC.

This clonotype was observed many times. This rearrangement joins TRBV6-6 to TRBJ1-6; unclear D gene. Germline V gene sequence: CDR1 MNHNY, CDR2 SVGAGI (reference sequence). CDR3 length: 14 residues. The ends were cut back, 4 bases at V and 5 bases at J, with 9 bases in the middle. Here the CDR3 DNA reads TGTGCCAGCAGTTTCGACGGGAATAATTCACCCCTCCACTTT. Its protein is CASSFDGNNSPLHF.

This clonotype was counted a few times. This chain uses TRBV7-2 with TRBJ1-2; D ambiguous. The germline V and J ends were trimmed by 5 bases and 2 bases, with 15 bases remaining between them. Germline V CDR1 and CDR2: SGHTA, FQGNSA. The CDR3 contains 15 residues. Here the CDR3 reads CASSQTGLTNYGYTF. CDR3 coding DNA: TGTGCCAGCAGCCAAACTGGACTAACGAACTATGGCTACACCTTC.

This clonotype appeared many times. This chain connects TRBV7-8 to TRBJ2-7; D gene unclear. Trimming shortened V by 3 bases and J by 1 base, and 19 bases separated the two germline ends. The V gene's germline CDR1 is SGHVS and CDR2 FQNEAQ. The CDR3 is made up of 17 amino acids. CDR3 loop: CASSFLVIASLSYEQYF. For the CDR3, the DNA is TGTGCCAGCAGCTTCCTAGTAATAGCTTCCCTATCCTACGAGCAGTACTTC.

The rearrangement uses TRBV7-2 and TRBJ1-1; perhaps TRBD1 as D (6 bases). Germline CDR1 is SGHTA and CDR2 is FQGNSA. The germline V and J ends were trimmed by 7 bases and 11 bases, with 14 bases remaining between them. The CDR3 has 11 residues. CDR3 nucleotide sequence: TGTGCCAGCATCAGGGACACAACGGCTTTCTTT. It translates to CASIRDTTAFF.

This clonotype was picked up many times. The rearrangement links TRBV7-2 to TRBJ2-3; D uncertain. The CDR3 extends over 15 amino acids. Germline-derived CDR1 and CDR2 are SGHTA and FQGNSA. V dropped 1 base and J dropped 2 bases, with 10 bases sitting between them. In DNA, the CDR3 is TGTGCCAGCAGCTTAGTAGGATATCCCACAGATACGCAGTATTTT. Its translation: CASSLVGYPTDTQYF.

This clonotype was seen many times. V gene TRBV7-7 combines with J gene TRBJ2-5; D gene unclear. The CDR3 extends over 13 amino acids. The germline V and J ends were trimmed by 3 bases and 7 bases, with 12 bases remaining between them. Germline V lookup: CDR1 SSHAT, CDR2 FNYEAQ (reference sequence). CDR3 bases: TGTGCCAGCAGCTTGGGATCAAGAGGGACCCAGTACTTC. Translating gives CASSLGSRGTQYF.

This clonotype was observed at least ten times. The V and J genes are TRBV7-6 and TRBJ2-1, with a possible D match to TRBD2 (6 bases). Trimming cost V 5 bases and J 3 bases, with 17 bases left between them. The germline CDR1 and CDR2 sequences are SGHVS and FNYEAQ. This CDR3 is 16 amino acids long. The CDR3 nucleotides read TGTGCCAGCAGCGAGGAGTCGGGGGTGGACTACAATGAGCAGTTCTTC. Encoded protein: CASSEESGVDYNEQFF.

This clonotype has a handful of counts. CDR3 DNA: TGTGCCAGCAGCCCAGCCCGGAGCTCCTACAATGAGCAGTTCTTC. It is translated as CASSPARSSYNEQFF. V gene TRBV14 combines with J gene TRBJ2-1, with D hard to call. The CDR3 consists of 15 residues. In germline, CDR1 is SGHDN, CDR2 FVKESK. V dropped 4 bases and J dropped 0 bases, with 10 bases sitting between them.

The CDR3 spells CASSLAVTIAGELFF. The CDR3 bases are TGTGCCAGCAGCTTAGCCGTGACAATTGCGGGAGAACTGTTTTTT. The V gene is TRBV7-9, the J gene TRBJ1-4; D gene uncertain. Per the germline V gene, CDR1 is SEHNR and CDR2 is FQNEAQ (reference sequence). The CDR3 has 15 amino acids. Deletions cut 0 bases from V and 12 bases from J, with 17 bases between.

The chain combines TRBV6-2 or TRBV6-3 with TRBJ2-1, with 14 bases that match TRBD2. With 5 bases clipped from V and 12 bases from J, the junction kept 15 bases outside the gene matches. This CDR3 has 17 residues. Germline loops: CDR1 MNHEY, CDR2 SVGEGT. The CDR3 loop is CASSGPGLAGVRSRQFF. The CDR3 nucleotides are TGTGCCAGCAGTGGGCCGGGACTAGCGGGAGTGCGGTCACGGCAGTTCTTC.

This clonotype has ten or more counts. This sequence joins TRBV29-1 and TRBJ2-2, with TRBD2 as a possible D gene (6 bases). The CDR3 spans 13 residues. V lost 4 bases and J 4 bases, leaving 10 bases between the germline ends. From germline, CDR1 is SQVTM and CDR2 ANQGSEA. The CDR3 reads CSVVRGLTGELFF. In nucleotides, the CDR3 is TGCAGCGTTGTCCGGGGACTCACCGGGGAGCTGTTTTTT.

The chain uses TRBV12-3 or TRBV12-4 and TRBJ2-1, with D perhaps assigned TRBD1 or TRBD2 (5 bases each). The CDR3 consists of 16 residues. The V end lost 6 bases, the J end lost 1 base, and 16 bases lay between the germline ends. CDR3 protein: CASSKKGDLSYNEQFF. The CDR3 coding sequence is TGTGCCAGCAGCAAAAAAGGGGACCTATCCTACAATGAGCAGTTCTTC.

The V gene is TRBV20-1, the J gene TRBJ2-7, with TRBD1 matching over 9 bases. J gave up 2 bases and V 1 base, and 6 bases lay outside the gene matches. Germline loops: CDR1 DFQATT, CDR2 SNEGSKA (reference sequence). The CDR3 has 15 residues. The CDR3 region is CSARGWDRAPYEQYF. CDR3 sequence (DNA): TGCAGTGCTAGAGGTTGGGACAGGGCCCCCTACGAGCAGTACTTC.

In its sample, this clonotype was seen a few times. The chain couples TRBV6-2 or TRBV6-3 to TRBJ2-2; no definite D call. Germline values: CDR1 MNHEY, CDR2 SVGEGT. Trimming pared 0 bases from V and 10 bases from J, leaving 6 bases between. The length of the CDR3 is 12 residues. CDR3 DNA sequence: TGTGCCAGCAGTTACTCCCAATCGGAGCTGTTTTTT. As protein: CASSYSQSELFF.

The table lists this clonotype with many counts. The V gene is TRBV28, the J gene TRBJ1-2; D call uncertain. Germline V gene lookup returns CDR1 MDHEN and CDR2 SYDVKM. This CDR3 is built from 13 residues. Between the trimmed V and J ends, which lost 6 bases and 0 bases, there was a span of 8 bases. CDR3 amino acids: CASSRTSNYGYTF. As DNA, the CDR3 is TGTGCCAGCAGCCGGACCTCTAACTATGGCTACACCTTC.

V usage is TRBV28 and J usage is TRBJ1-5; a possible D gene is TRBD1 (5 bases). The CDR3 totals 14 residues. Trimming left V 6 bases short and J 8 bases short, with 17 bases between. CDR1 MDHEN and CDR2 SYDVKM come from the germline V gene. In DNA, the CDR3 is TGTGCCAGCAGCCCACTATACCCGGGGGAGCCCCAGCATTTT. Translation: CASSPLYPGEPQHF.